One sample yielded the 13 T cell receptor beta chains listed below, sequenced in a study of shared clonotypes between healthy human individuals. As defined, naive CD8 cells were CD45RO-negative and positively selected for CCR7, with terminally differentiated effector memory CD45RA+ cells excluded. Measured with immunoSEQ multiplex PCR; TCRdb has only the in-frame clones, and not every one. The sample lists about 2 million clones, about 95% seen once, with about 1.1% in the top ten. The sequenced sample consisted of naive CD8+ T cells sorted from blood. These receptors were taken from a man aged 18 to 29 in good health.

V is TRBV30 and J is TRBJ1-6; D uncertain. The V and J ends lost 0 bases and 9 bases respectively, with 9 bases between them. This CDR3 is 13 amino acids long. CDR1 and CDR2 from the germline V gene are GTSNPN and SVGIG (reference sequence). Written as DNA, the CDR3 is TGTGCCTGGAGTGTAAACCCCGGTTCACCCCTCCACTTT. This sequence encodes CAWSVNPGSPLHF. Together with reference TRBV30 and TRBJ1-6, the CDR3 gives the full variable domain: SQTIHQWPATLVQPVGSPLSLECTVEGTSNPNLYWYRQAAGRGLQLLFYSVGIGQISSEVPQNLSASRPQDRQFILSSKKLLLSDSGFYLCAWSVNPGSPLHFGNGTRLTVT.

The chain combines TRBV4-3 with TRBJ2-7; 7 bases match TRBD2. CDR3 size: 17 residues. V gave up 0 bases and J gave up 2 bases; unmatched junction bases: 10. Looked up from germline, CDR1 is LGHNA and CDR2 is YSLEER. CDR3 residues: CASSQEEDGAGAYEQYF. The CDR3, as DNA: TGCGCCAGCAGCCAAGAAGAGGACGGGGCGGGGGCCTACGAGCAGTACTTC.

The chain is built from TRBV9 and TRBJ2-1, with 11 bases fitting TRBD2. The germline V gene encodes CDR1 SGDLS and CDR2 YYNGEE. The CDR3 is made up of 15 amino acids. The trim removed 3 bases at V and 3 bases at J, leaving 2 bases unmatched. The CDR3 spells CASSGGLADYNEQFF. CDR3 nucleotide sequence: TGTGCCAGCAGCGGGGGACTAGCGGACTACAATGAGCAGTTCTTC.

The chain has TRBV4-1 and TRBJ2-1, with 7 nucleotides matching TRBD2. Trimming at V came to 0 bases and at J to 5 bases, leaving 7 bases not matched to a gene. The CDR3 covers 16 residues. Germline V gene data show CDR1 as MGHRA and CDR2 as YSYEKL. CDR3 loop: CASSQDVTSFNNEQFF. CDR3 DNA sequence: TGCGCCAGCAGCCAAGACGTGACTAGCTTTAACAATGAGCAGTTCTTC.

V usage is TRBV5-6 and J usage is TRBJ1-6; a weak D match, TRBD1 (5 bases). V was shortened by 0 bases and J by 9 bases, with 7 bases between the two germline ends. The CDR3 loop spans 13 amino acids. CDR1 and CDR2 from the germline V gene are SGHDT and YYEEEE. The CDR3 nucleotides are TGTGCCAGCAGCTTGGACAGGAGTTCACCCCTCCACTTT. Protein: CASSLDRSSPLHF.

The V gene is TRBV10-1, the J gene TRBJ2-7; no clear D gene. The V and J ends lost 8 bases and 5 bases respectively, with 19 bases between them. The CDR3 spans 14 residues. The germline V gene has CDR1 WNHNN and CDR2 SYGVQD (reference sequence). The CDR3 DNA follows: TGCGCCAGCTCTCCGGGCCCCTTGGCCGACGAGCAGTACTTC. It codes for CASSPGPLADEQYF.

The V and J genes are TRBV9 and TRBJ2-7; no firm D call. V was trimmed by 3 bases and J by 3 bases, leaving 10 bases between them. Germline V gene sequence: CDR1 SGDLS, CDR2 YYNGEE. CDR3 length: 13 residues. The CDR3 protein is CASSGWPDYEQYF. The CDR3 DNA is TGTGCCAGCAGCGGATGGCCGGACTACGAGCAGTACTTC.

This chain connects TRBV27 to TRBJ2-1; 10 positions match TRBD1. Germline V gene data show CDR1 as MNHEY and CDR2 as SMNVEV (reference sequence). V lost 3 bases, J lost 8 bases, and 4 bases stayed unmatched. This CDR3 has 14 residues. CDR3 in amino acids: CASSLTGGLYEQFF. The CDR3 nucleotides read TGTGCCAGCAGTTTGACAGGGGGCCTTTATGAGCAGTTCTTC.

The chain carries TRBV7-9 and TRBJ1-3; 12 bases align to TRBD1. CDR3 size: 16 residues. Germline CDR1 reads SEHNR; CDR2 reads FQNEAQ (reference sequence). The V gene end was trimmed by 4 bases and the J gene end by 2 bases; junction bases not matched to a gene: 3. In DNA, the CDR3 is TGTGCCAGCAGCTCAGGGACAGGGGGCACTGGAAACACCATATATTTT. Protein sequence: CASSSGTGGTGNTIYF. The complete variable domain, with remaining parts taken from reference TRBV7-9 and TRBJ1-3, reads DTGVSQNPRHKITKRGQNVTFRCDPISEHNRLYWYRQTLGQGPEFLTYFQNEAQLEKSRLLSDRFSAERPKGSFSTLEIQRTEQGDSAMYLCASSSGTGGTGNTIYFGEGSWLTVV.

V usage is TRBV7-6 and J usage is TRBJ2-1, with 15 nucleotides matching TRBD2. The CDR3 sequence is 18 residues long. Trimming took 4 bases from V and 1 from J; bases not matched to a gene: 5. Germline V gives CDR1 SGHVS, CDR2 FNYEAQ. In nucleotides, the CDR3 is TGTGCCAGCAGCTCTGGACTAGCGGGAGGGCTATCCTACAATGAGCAGTTCTTC. It codes for CASSSGLAGGLSYNEQFF.

The chain joins TRBV7-6 to TRBJ2-7; D unresolved. The germline CDR1 and CDR2 sequences are SGHVS and FNYEAQ. The CDR3 extends over 14 amino acids. Trimming took 5 bases from V and 7 from J, leaving 18 bases between them. DNA of the CDR3: TGTGCCAGCAGCGTGGAGCCAGACGTAGGGGAGCAGTACTTC. Translation gives CASSVEPDVGEQYF. The entire variable domain, with the rest obtained from reference TRBV7-6 and TRBJ2-7, is as follows: GAGVSQSPRYKVTKRGQDVALRCDPISGHVSLYWYRQALGQGPEFLTYFNYEAQQDKSGLPNDRFSAERPEGSISTLTIQRTEQRDSAMYRCASSVEPDVGEQYFGPGTRLTVT.

Note on this clone: The identical CDR3 is also encoded by other nucleotide sequences in the sample. The CDR3 nucleotides are TGTGCCAGCAGCTTAGTGACAGGGGGCACCGGGGAGCTGTTTTTT. Residues: CASSLVTGGTGELFF. The genes are TRBV11-2 and TRBJ2-2; TRBD1 matches at 9 bases. Per the germline V gene, CDR1 is SGHAT and CDR2 is FQNNGV. The trim removed 1 base at V and 4 bases at J, leaving 1 base unmatched. The CDR3 runs to 15 residues. Using reference TRBV11-2 and TRBJ2-2 for the parts outside the CDR3, the full variable domain is EAGVAQSPRYKIIEKRQSVAFWCNPISGHATLYWYQQILGQGPKLLIQFQNNGVVDDSQLPKDRFSAERLKGVDSTLKIQPAKLEDSAVYLCASSLVTGGTGELFFGEGSRLTVL.

The chain is built from TRBV5-6 and TRBJ1-5; perhaps TRBD1 as D (6 bases). V was shortened by 6 bases and J by 1 base, with 14 bases between the two germline ends. Germline-derived CDR1 and CDR2 are SGHDT and YYEEEE. The CDR3 has 15 amino acids. The CDR3 DNA sequence: TGTGCCAGCACCCTCTGGGGGGCAAGCAATCAGCCCCAGCATTTT. Protein product: CASTLWGASNQPQHF.